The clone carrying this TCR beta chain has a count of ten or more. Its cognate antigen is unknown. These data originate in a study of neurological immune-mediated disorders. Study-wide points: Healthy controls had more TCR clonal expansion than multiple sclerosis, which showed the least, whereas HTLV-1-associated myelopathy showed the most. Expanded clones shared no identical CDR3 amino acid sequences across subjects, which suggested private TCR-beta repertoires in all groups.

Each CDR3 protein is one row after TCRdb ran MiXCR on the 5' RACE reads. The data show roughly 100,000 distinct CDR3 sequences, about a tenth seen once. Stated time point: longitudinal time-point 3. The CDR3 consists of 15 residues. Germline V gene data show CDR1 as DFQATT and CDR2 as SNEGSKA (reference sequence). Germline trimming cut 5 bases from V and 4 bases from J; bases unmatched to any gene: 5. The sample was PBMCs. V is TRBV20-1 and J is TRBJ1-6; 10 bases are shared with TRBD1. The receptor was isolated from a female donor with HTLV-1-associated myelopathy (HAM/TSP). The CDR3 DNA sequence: TGCAGTGCTCCGTCGGGACAGGGGTATAATTCACCCCTCCACTTT. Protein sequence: CSAPSGQGYNSPLHF.